This is a list of T cell receptor beta chains from one sample in a study of blood T cell repertoires in COVID-19. Produced via immunoSEQ multiplex PCR; TCRdb's table is partial and in-frame only. The sample records 250,000 to 300,000 clones, 70% to 90% being singletons. Sample: PBMCs or T cells enriched from blood (not recorded which). The receptors stem from a woman in her twenties or thirties who had recovered from COVID-19. The CDR3 runs from the conserved cysteine through the conserved F or W. D genes are given only for firm matches. Size is stated for part of the rows, as once, few or many counts, or as a class when the clone is expanded.

CDR3 length: 15; clone size: .; J gene: TRBJ1-4; D gene: TRBD1; V gene: TRBV5-1; CDR3 DNA: TGCGCCAGCAGCTTGGAGGGACAGGGATATGAAAAACTGTTTTTT; CDR3 protein: CASSLEGQGYEKLFF
CDR3 length: 13; clone size: .; J gene: TRBJ1-1; D gene: .; V gene: TRBV27; CDR3 DNA: TGTGCCAGCACCGGGGGGGCCGACACTGAAGCTTTCTTT; CDR3 protein: CASTGGADTEAFF
CDR3 length: 19; clone size: .; J gene: TRBJ2-3; D gene: TRBD2; V gene: TRBV19; CDR3 DNA: TGTGCCAGTAGTATACGGCTAGCGGGGGGGCCGCCGGGCACAGATACGCAGTATTTT; CDR3 protein: CASSIRLAGGPPGTDTQYF
CDR3 length: 15; clone size: .; J gene: TRBJ1-1; D gene: TRBD1; V gene: TRBV27; CDR3 DNA: TGTGCCAGCAGTCTATCCGGGACAGGCCACACTGAAGCTTTCTTT; CDR3 protein: CASSLSGTGHTEAFF
CDR3 length: 13; clone size: .; J gene: TRBJ1-6; D gene: TRBD1; V gene: TRBV11-2; CDR3 DNA: TGTGCCAGCAGCTTAGCAGGGACAGGCACCCTCCACTTT; CDR3 protein: CASSLAGTGTLHF
CDR3 length: 13; clone size: few; J gene: TRBJ2-2; D gene: .; V gene: TRBV12-3/TRBV12-4; CDR3 DNA: TGTGCCAGCAGTTCCCAGGATACCGGGGAGCTGTTTTTT; CDR3 protein: CASSSQDTGELFF
CDR3 length: 17; clone size: .; J gene: TRBJ1-2; D gene: TRBD1; V gene: TRBV9; CDR3 DNA: TGTGCCAGCAGCGTCGCGCCTTCAGGGGGAGCTAACTATGGCTACACCTTC; CDR3 protein: CASSVAPSGGANYGYTF
CDR3 length: 15; clone size: .; J gene: TRBJ2-7; D gene: .; V gene: TRBV7-8; CDR3 DNA: TGTGCCAGCAGCTTGTCATCAGGGGTTGGGTACGAGCAGTACTTC; CDR3 protein: CASSLSSGVGYEQYF
CDR3 length: 15; clone size: .; J gene: TRBJ1-6; D gene: TRBD1; V gene: TRBV5-1; CDR3 DNA: TGCGCCAGCAGTGGGACAGGGAGAGGTAATTCACCCCTCCACTTT; CDR3 protein: CASSGTGRGNSPLHF
CDR3 length: 17; clone size: once; J gene: TRBJ1-4; D gene: TRBD1; V gene: TRBV27; CDR3 DNA: TGTGCCAGCAGTACCCGAACCAGGACAGGGGGCTATGAAAAACTGTTTTTT; CDR3 protein: CASSTRTRTGGYEKLFF
CDR3 length: 14; clone size: once; J gene: TRBJ2-1; D gene: .; V gene: TRBV4-1; CDR3 DNA: TGCGCCAGCAGCCAAGATTGGTTGCGCAATGAGCAGTTCTTC; CDR3 protein: CASSQDWLRNEQFF
CDR3 length: 13; clone size: .; J gene: TRBJ2-2; D gene: .; V gene: TRBV30; CDR3 DNA: TGTGCCTGGAGTGGGAGCGGCTCCGGGGAGCTGTTTTTT; CDR3 protein: CAWSGSGSGELFF
CDR3 length: 15; clone size: once; J gene: TRBJ2-7; D gene: .; V gene: TRBV6-1; CDR3 DNA: TGTGCCAGCAGTGAAGCAGCGACAGTGAACTACGAGCAGTACTTC; CDR3 protein: CASSEAATVNYEQYF
CDR3 length: 11; clone size: .; J gene: TRBJ1-2; D gene: .; V gene: TRBV6-5; CDR3 DNA: TGTGCCAGCACAGGGGTCTATGGCTACACCTTC; CDR3 protein: CASTGVYGYTF
CDR3 length: 15; clone size: .; J gene: TRBJ2-7; D gene: TRBD2; V gene: TRBV7-9; CDR3 DNA: TGTGCCAGCAGCTTGGGACTAGCGGCCGAGCCCGAGCAGTACTTC; CDR3 protein: CASSLGLAAEPEQYF
CDR3 length: 15; clone size: .; J gene: TRBJ1-1; D gene: TRBD1; V gene: TRBV5-5; CDR3 DNA: TGTGCCAGCAGCTTGGTTAGGGGGCGAAGCACTGAAGCTTTCTTT; CDR3 protein: CASSLVRGRSTEAFF
CDR3 length: 16; clone size: .; J gene: TRBJ1-1; D gene: TRBD1; V gene: TRBV5-5; CDR3 DNA: TGTGCCAGCACCGGGGACAGACCATGGGGGAACACTGAAGCTTTCTTT; CDR3 protein: CASTGDRPWGNTEAFF
CDR3 length: 14; clone size: .; J gene: TRBJ2-7; D gene: .; V gene: TRBV28; CDR3 DNA: TGTGCCAGCAGTTTAACGGGGAGCTCCTACGAGCAGTACTTC; CDR3 protein: CASSLTGSSYEQYF
CDR3 length: 13; clone size: .; J gene: TRBJ1-1; D gene: .; V gene: TRBV2; CDR3 DNA: TGTGCCAGCACCAAGACTCGTAACACTGAAGCTTTCTTT; CDR3 protein: CASTKTRNTEAFF
CDR3 length: 16; clone size: .; J gene: TRBJ2-3; D gene: .; V gene: TRBV18; CDR3 DNA: TGTGCCAGCTCACCACAACAACTACAGGGCACAGATACGCAGTATTTT; CDR3 protein: CASSPQQLQGTDTQYF
CDR3 length: 14; clone size: .; J gene: TRBJ1-2; D gene: TRBD1; V gene: TRBV7-6; CDR3 DNA: TGTGCCAGCAGCCCACTCTCAGGGACAGTGGGTATTGGATTC; CDR3 protein: CASSPLSGTVGIGF
CDR3 length: 13; clone size: .; J gene: TRBJ1-1; D gene: .; V gene: TRBV19; CDR3 DNA: TGTGCCAGTAGTATACTCGGAGGGGTAGGAGCTTTCTTT; CDR3 protein: CASSILGGVGAFF
CDR3 length: 16; clone size: .; J gene: TRBJ2-1; D gene: TRBD2; V gene: TRBV7-2; CDR3 DNA: TGTGCCAGCAGCTTAAAGGGACTAGCGGGAACAACAGGGCAGTTCTTC; CDR3 protein: CASSLKGLAGTTGQFF
CDR3 length: 17; clone size: once; J gene: TRBJ1-2; D gene: .; V gene: TRBV28; CDR3 DNA: TGTGCCAGCAGTTTGACCTTTCGGGAACTTCGGATGTATGGCTACACCTTC; CDR3 protein: CASSLTFRELRMYGYTF
CDR3 length: 16; clone size: .; J gene: TRBJ2-2; D gene: .; V gene: TRBV6-5; CDR3 DNA: TGTGCCAGCAGTTACTCAGGCAGGGTGTGGACCGGGGAGCTGTTTTTT; CDR3 protein: CASSYSGRVWTGELFF
CDR3 length: 17; clone size: .; J gene: TRBJ2-2; D gene: TRBD2; V gene: TRBV3-1/TRBV3-2; CDR3 DNA: TGTGCCAGCAGCCAAGGTTTAGCGGGGGGTTACACCGGGGAGCTGTTTTTT; CDR3 protein: CASSQGLAGGYTGELFF